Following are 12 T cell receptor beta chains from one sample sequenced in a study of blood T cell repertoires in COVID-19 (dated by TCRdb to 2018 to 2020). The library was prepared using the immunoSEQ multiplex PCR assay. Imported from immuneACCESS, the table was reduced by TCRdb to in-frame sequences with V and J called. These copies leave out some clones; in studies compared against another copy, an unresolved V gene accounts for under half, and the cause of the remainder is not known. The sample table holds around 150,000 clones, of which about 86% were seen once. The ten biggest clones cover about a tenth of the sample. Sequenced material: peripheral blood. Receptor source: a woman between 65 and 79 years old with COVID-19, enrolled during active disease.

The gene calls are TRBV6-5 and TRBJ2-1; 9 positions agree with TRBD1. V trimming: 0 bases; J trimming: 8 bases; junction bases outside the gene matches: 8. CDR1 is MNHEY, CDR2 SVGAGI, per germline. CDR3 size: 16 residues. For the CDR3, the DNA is TGTGCCAGCAGTTACTCTGGTAGACAGGGGGGGGATGAGCAGTTCTTC. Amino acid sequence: CASSYSGRQGGDEQFF.

The CDR3 is CSAWTGGGYTF. The CDR3 DNA reads TGCAGTGCGTGGACAGGGGGAGGCTACACCTTC. The V gene is TRBV20-1, the J gene TRBJ1-2, with TRBD1 matching 10 bases. CDR3 length: 11 amino acids. The germline V gene has CDR1 DFQATT and CDR2 SNEGSKA (reference sequence). Losses at the gene ends were 6 bases for V and 8 bases for J; bases not matched to a gene: 3.

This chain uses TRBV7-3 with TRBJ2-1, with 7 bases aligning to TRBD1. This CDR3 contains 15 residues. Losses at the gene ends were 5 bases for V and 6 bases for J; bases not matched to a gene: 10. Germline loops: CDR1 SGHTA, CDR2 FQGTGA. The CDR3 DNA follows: TGTGCCAGCAGCGCCACTGGGGACAGTTTCAATGAGCAGTTCTTC. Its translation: CASSATGDSFNEQFF. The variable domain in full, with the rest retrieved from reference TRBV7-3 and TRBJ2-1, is GAGVSQTPSNKVTEKGKYVELRCDPISGHTALYWYRQSLGQGPEFLIYFQGTGAADDSGLPNDRFFAVRPEGSVSTLKIQRTERGDSAVYLCASSATGDSFNEQFFGPGTRLTVL.

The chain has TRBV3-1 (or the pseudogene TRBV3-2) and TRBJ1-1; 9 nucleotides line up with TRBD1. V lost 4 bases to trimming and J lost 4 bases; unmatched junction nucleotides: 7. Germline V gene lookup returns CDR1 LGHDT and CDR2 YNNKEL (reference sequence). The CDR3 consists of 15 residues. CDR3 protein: CASSPTMTGGTEAFF. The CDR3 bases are TGTGCCAGCAGCCCCACTATGACAGGGGGCACTGAAGCTTTCTTT.

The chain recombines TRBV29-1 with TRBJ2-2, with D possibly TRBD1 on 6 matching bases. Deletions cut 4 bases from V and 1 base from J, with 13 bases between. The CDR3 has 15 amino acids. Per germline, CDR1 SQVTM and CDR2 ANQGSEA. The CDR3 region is CSVGSPGVNTGELFF. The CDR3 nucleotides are TGCAGCGTTGGGTCTCCAGGGGTGAACACCGGGGAGCTGTTTTTT.

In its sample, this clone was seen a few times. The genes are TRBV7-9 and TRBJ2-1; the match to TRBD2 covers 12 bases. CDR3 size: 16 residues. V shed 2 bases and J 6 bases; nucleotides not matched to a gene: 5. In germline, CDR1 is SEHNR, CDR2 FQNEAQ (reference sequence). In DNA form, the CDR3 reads TGTGCCAGCAGCTTAAGGGCTAGCGGGGGGGCCAATGAGCAGTTCTTC. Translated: CASSLRASGGANEQFF.

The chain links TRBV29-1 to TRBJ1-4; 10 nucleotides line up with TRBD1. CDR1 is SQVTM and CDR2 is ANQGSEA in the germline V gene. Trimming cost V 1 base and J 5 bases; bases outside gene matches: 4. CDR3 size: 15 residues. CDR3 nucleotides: TGCAGCGTTGAAGGGGACAGGGGACCAAATGAAAAACTGTTTTTT. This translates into CSVEGDRGPNEKLFF.

The CDR3 loop is CASSSPPTEVGTF. The CDR3 DNA reads TGTGCCAGCAGTTCGCCCCCGACAGAAGTCGGCACCTTC. The chain employs TRBV28 and TRBJ1-2, with D perhaps matching TRBD1 (5 bases). The CDR3 sequence is 13 residues long. Germline V gives CDR1 MDHEN, CDR2 SYDVKM. The germline V and J ends were trimmed by 4 bases and 13 bases, with 19 bases remaining between them.

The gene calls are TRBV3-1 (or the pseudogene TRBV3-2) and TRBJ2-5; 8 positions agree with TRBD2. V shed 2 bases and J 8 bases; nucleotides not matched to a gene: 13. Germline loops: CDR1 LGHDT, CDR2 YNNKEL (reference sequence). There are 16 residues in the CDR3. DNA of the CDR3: TGTGCCAGCAGCCAAAGGGCGGGGGGACATTTAGTTACCCAGTACTTC. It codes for CASSQRAGGHLVTQYF.

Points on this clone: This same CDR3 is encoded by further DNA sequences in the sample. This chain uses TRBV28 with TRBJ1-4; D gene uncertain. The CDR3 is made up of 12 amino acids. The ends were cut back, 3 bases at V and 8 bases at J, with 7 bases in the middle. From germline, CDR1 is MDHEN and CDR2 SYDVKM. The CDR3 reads CASSLVGEKLFF. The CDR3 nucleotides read TGTGCCAGCAGTTTGGTCGGGGAAAAACTGTTTTTT. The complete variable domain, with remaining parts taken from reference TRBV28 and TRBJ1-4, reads DVKVTQSSRYLVKRTGEKVFLECVQDMDHENMFWYRQDPGLGLRLIYFSYDVKMKEKGDIPEGYSVSREKKERFSLILESASTNQTSMYLCASSLVGEKLFFGSGTQLSVL.

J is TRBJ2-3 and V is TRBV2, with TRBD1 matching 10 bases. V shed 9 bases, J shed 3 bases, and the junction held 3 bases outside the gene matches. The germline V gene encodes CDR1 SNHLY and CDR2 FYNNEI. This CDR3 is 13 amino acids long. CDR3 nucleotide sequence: TGTGCCAGGCGGGACAGGGGAACAGATACGCAGTATTTT. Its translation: CARRDRGTDTQYF.

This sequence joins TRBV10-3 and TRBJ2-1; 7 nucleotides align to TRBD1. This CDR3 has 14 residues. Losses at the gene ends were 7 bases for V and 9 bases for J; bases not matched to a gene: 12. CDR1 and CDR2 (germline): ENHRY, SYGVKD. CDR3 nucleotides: TGTGCCATCACCCCCGGGACAGATCAAAGTGAGCAGTTCTTC. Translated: CAITPGTDQSEQFF.